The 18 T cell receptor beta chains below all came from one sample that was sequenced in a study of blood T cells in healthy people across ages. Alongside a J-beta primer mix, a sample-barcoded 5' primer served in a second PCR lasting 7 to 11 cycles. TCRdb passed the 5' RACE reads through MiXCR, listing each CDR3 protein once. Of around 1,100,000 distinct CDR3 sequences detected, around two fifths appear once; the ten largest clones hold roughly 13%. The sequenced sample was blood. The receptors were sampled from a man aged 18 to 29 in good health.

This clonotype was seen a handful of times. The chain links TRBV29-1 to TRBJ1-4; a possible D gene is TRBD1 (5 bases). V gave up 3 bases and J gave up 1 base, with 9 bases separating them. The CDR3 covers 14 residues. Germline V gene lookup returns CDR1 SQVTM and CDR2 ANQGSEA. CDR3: CSVDLGETNEKLFF. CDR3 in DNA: TGCAGCGTTGATTTAGGGGAAACTAATGAAAAACTGTTTTTT.

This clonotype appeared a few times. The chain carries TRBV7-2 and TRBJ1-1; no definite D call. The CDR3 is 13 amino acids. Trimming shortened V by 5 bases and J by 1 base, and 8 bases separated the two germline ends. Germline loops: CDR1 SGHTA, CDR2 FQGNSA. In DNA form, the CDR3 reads TGTGCCAGCAGCCGGATTCCGAACACTGAAGCTTTCTTT. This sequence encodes CASSRIPNTEAFF.

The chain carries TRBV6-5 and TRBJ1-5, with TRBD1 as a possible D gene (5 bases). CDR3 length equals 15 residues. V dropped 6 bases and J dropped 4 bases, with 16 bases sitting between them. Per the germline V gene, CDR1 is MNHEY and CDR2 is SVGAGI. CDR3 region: CASRSLTGGNQPQHF. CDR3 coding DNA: TGTGCCAGCAGATCACTTACGGGGGGGAATCAGCCCCAGCATTTT.

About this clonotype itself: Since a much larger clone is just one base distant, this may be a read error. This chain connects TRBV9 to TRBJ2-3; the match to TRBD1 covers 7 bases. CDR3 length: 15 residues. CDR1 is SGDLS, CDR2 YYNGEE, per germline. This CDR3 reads CASSRTGVPTDTRYF. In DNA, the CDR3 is TGTGCCAGCAGCCGGACAGGCGTCCCCACAGATACGCGGTATTTT.

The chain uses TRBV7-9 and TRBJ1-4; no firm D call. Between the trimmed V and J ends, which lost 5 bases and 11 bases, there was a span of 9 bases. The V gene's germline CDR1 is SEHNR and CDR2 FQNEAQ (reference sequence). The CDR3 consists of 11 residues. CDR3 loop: CASSRQRKLFF. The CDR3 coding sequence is TGTGCCAGCAGCCGGCAGCGGAAACTGTTTTTT. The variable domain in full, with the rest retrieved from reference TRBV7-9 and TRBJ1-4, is DTGVSQNPRHKITKRGQNVTFRCDPISEHNRLYWYRQTLGQGPEFLTYFQNEAQLEKSRLLSDRFSAERPKGSFSTLEIQRTEQGDSAMYLCASSRQRKLFFGSGTQLSVL.

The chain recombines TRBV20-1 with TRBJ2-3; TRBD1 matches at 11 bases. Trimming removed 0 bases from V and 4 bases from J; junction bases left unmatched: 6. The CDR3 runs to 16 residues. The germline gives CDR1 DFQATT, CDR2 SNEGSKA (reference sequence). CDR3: CSARDPDRGHPDTQYF. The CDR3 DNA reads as TGCAGTGCTAGAGACCCGGACAGGGGGCACCCAGATACGCAGTATTTT.

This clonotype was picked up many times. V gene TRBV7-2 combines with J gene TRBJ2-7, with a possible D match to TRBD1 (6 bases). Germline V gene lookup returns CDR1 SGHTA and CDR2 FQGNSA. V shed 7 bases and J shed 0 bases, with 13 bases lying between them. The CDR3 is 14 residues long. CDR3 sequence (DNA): TGTGCCAGCACACCAGGGGCTCTCTCCTACGAGCAGTACTTC. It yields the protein CASTPGALSYEQYF.

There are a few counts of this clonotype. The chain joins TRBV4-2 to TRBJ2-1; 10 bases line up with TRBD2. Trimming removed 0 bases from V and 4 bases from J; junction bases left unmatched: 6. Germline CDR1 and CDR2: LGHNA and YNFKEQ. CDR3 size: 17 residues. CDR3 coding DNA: TGTGCCAGCAGCCAAGACCTTAGCGGGGGGTATTACAATGAGCAGTTCTTC. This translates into CASSQDLSGGYYNEQFF.

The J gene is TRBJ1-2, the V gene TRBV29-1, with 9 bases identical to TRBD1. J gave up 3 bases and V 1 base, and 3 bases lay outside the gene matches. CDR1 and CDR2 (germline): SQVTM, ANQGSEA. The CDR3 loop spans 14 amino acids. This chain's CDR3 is CSVEGRDRDYGYTF. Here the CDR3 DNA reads TGCAGCGTTGAAGGCCGGGACAGGGACTATGGCTACACCTTC.

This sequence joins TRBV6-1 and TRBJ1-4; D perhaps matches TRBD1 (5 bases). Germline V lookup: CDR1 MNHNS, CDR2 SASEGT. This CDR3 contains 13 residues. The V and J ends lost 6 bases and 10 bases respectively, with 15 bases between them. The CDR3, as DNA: TGTGCCAGCAGGGTGGGACTTTCAGGAAAACTGTTTTTT. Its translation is CASRVGLSGKLFF.

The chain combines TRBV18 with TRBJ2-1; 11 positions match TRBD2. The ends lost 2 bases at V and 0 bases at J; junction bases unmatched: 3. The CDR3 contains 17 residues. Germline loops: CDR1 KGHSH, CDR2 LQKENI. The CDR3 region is CASSPGTSGTSYNEQFF. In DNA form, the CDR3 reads TGTGCCAGCTCACCAGGGACTAGCGGTACCTCCTACAATGAGCAGTTCTTC.

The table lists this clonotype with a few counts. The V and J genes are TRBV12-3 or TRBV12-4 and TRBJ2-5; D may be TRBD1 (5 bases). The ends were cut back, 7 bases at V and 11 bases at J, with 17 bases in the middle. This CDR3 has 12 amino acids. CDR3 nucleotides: TGTGCCAGCACCCTCACAGGCCATGAGCAGTACTTC. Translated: CASTLTGHEQYF.

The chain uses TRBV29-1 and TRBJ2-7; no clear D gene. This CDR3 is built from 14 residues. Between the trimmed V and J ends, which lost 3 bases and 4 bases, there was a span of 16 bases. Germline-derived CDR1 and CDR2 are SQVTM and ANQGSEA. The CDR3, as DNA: TGCAGCGTTGAGACGTCCAAGACAAGGTACGAGCAGTACTTC. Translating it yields CSVETSKTRYEQYF.

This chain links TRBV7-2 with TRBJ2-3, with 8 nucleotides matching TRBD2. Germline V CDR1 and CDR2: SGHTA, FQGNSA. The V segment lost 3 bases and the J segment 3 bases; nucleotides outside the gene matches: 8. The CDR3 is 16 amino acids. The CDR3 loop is CASSFPRRGVTDTQYF. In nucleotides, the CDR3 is TGTGCCAGCAGCTTTCCTCGGCGGGGGGTAACAGATACGCAGTATTTT.

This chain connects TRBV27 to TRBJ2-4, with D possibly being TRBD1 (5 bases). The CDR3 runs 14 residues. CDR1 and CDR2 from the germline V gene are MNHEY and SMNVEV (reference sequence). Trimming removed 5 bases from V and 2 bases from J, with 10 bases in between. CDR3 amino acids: CASSLTASKNIQYF. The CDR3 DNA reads TGTGCCAGCAGTCTGACAGCATCCAAAAACATTCAGTACTTC.

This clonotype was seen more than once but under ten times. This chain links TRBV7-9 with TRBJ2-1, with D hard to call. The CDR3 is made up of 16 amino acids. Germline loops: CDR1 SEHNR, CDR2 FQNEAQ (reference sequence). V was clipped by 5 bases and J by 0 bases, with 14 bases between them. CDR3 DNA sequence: TGTGCCAGCAGCCCGCTAACGGTTCGCTCCTACAATGAGCAGTTCTTC. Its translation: CASSPLTVRSYNEQFF.

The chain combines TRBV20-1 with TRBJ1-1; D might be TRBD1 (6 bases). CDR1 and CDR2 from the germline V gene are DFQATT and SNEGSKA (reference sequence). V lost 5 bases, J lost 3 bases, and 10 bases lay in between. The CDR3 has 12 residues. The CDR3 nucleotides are TGCAGTGCTTGTAGGGGGGACACTGAAGCTTTCTTT. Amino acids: CSACRGDTEAFF.

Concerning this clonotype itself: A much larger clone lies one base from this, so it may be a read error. The CDR3 loop is CAITAGEQEAQYF. The CDR3 bases are TGTGCCATCACGGCGGGGGAACAAGAGGCCCAGTACTTC. The J gene is TRBJ2-5, the V gene TRBV10-3; TRBD2 matches at 7 bases. CDR3 length: 13 residues. Germline V gene data show CDR1 as ENHRY and CDR2 as SYGVKD.